The TCR beta chain under discussion was sequenced for a study of graft-versus-host responses after intestinal transplantation. Across the study: Induction using anti-thymocyte globulin, followed by tacrolimus and steroids for roughly 3 years, was given to all recipients.

Details on this clone: Its antigen remains unidentified.

The CDR3 loop spans 13 amino acids. Germline V lookup: CDR1 MDHEN, CDR2 SYDVKM. The V end was cut by 8 bases, the J end by 0 bases, with 10 bases between. Assay used: immunoSEQ multiplex PCR; TCRdb lists only in-frame clones, some missing. The repertoire holds some 76,000 clones, with over 75% as singletons. Sequenced here: unstimulated CD8+ T cells sorted from spleen or lymph node cells, sampled before transplant. The TCR originated in a human donor who was the organ donor for an intestinal transplant. The gene calls are TRBV28 and TRBJ1-1, with D perhaps TRBD1 (6 bases). The CDR3 loop reads CASDAGVNTEAFF. The CDR3 DNA is TGTGCCAGCGACGCAGGGGTGAACACTGAAGCTTTCTTT.